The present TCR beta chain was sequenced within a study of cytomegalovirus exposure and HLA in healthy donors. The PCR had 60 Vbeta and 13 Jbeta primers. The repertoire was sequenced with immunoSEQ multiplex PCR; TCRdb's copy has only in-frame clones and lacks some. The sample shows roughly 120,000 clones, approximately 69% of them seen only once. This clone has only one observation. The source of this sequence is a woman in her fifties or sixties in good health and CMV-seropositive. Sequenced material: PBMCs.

The CDR3 loop reads CASSQLRGAKFNEQFF. DNA of the CDR3: TGCGCCAGCAGCCAGCTACGGGGGGCCAAGTTTAATGAGCAGTTCTTC. The gene calls are TRBV4-3 and TRBJ2-1; TRBD2 is a possible D gene (7 bases). V shed 3 bases and J shed 7 bases, with 19 bases lying between them. Germline CDR1 is LGHNA and CDR2 is YSLEER. This CDR3 spans 16 amino acids.